These 18 T cell receptor beta chains were all obtained from the same sample, sequenced in a study of cytomegalovirus exposure and HLA in healthy donors. The PCR was carried out with 60 Vbeta primers and 13 Jbeta primers. Sequencing used immunoSEQ multiplex PCR; TCRdb keeps in-frame clones, though not all of them. The sample lists under 200,000 clones, 12% occurring once. Sequencing was performed on PBMCs. The receptors were gathered from a man between 45 and 60 years old in good health and CMV-seropositive.

The chain has TRBV6-4 and TRBJ2-1; D perhaps matches TRBD2 (6 bases). Germline V gene sequence: CDR1 MRHNA, CDR2 SNTAGT. There are 15 residues in the CDR3. V was pared by 4 bases and J by 5 bases, with 15 bases between. In DNA, the CDR3 is TGTGCCAGCAGTGGGGGGGATATCAAGGACAATGAGCAGTTCTTC. This codes for CASSGGDIKDNEQFF.

This clone has just a few counts. V is TRBV18 and J is TRBJ1-3, with D possibly TRBD1 on 6 matching bases. V lost 3 bases and J 0 bases, leaving 6 bases between the germline ends. This CDR3 spans 14 amino acids. Germline CDR1 KGHSH, CDR2 LQKENI. The DNA for the CDR3 is TGTGCCAGCTCACCGGACAGCTCTGGAAACACCATATATTTT. As protein: CASSPDSSGNTIYF.

Only a few counts were recorded for this clone. The chain is built from TRBV7-8 and TRBJ1-5, with no clear D. Per the germline V gene, CDR1 is SGHVS and CDR2 is FQNEAQ. The CDR3 loop spans 20 amino acids. The V and J ends lost 2 bases and 6 bases respectively, with 29 bases between them. The CDR3 is CASSLSSSGMGGRFVQPQHF. CDR3 sequence (DNA): TGTGCCAGCAGCTTAAGTTCCAGCGGCATGGGAGGGAGGTTTGTTCAGCCCCAGCATTTT. The full variable domain, completed using reference TRBV7-8 and TRBJ1-5, is GAGVSQSPRYKVAKRGQDVALRCDPISGHVSLFWYQQALGQGPEFLTYFQNEAQLDKSGLPSDRFFAERPEGSVSTLKIQRTQQEDSAVYLCASSLSSSGMGGRFVQPQHFGDGTRLSIL.

This chain links TRBV4-3 with TRBJ1-3, with D tentatively TRBD1 (6 bases). CDR3 length: 18 amino acids. The germline CDR1 and CDR2 sequences are LGHNA and YSLEER. The germline V and J ends were trimmed by 3 bases and 2 bases, with 20 bases remaining between them. The CDR3 reads CASSQSLPSGVTGNTIYF. The CDR3 DNA reads TGCGCCAGCAGCCAGTCTCTCCCTTCAGGGGTTACTGGAAACACCATATATTTT.

The genes are TRBV6-6 and TRBJ1-1; 9 nucleotides agree with TRBD1. The CDR3 contains 14 residues. With 6 bases clipped from V and 1 base from J, the junction kept 3 bases outside the gene matches. Germline assignment: CDR1 MNHNY and CDR2 SVGAGI (reference sequence). The CDR3 DNA is TGTGCCAGCAGGGGGACAGGGACGAACACTGAAGCTTTCTTT. It specifies CASRGTGTNTEAFF.

This clone was detected a few times. This chain links TRBV27 with TRBJ1-2; 7 bases align to TRBD1. This CDR3 has 14 amino acids. Germline-derived CDR1 and CDR2 are MNHEY and SMNVEV (reference sequence). Trimming at V came to 5 bases and at J to 4 bases, leaving 7 bases not matched to a gene. CDR3 sequence: CASSRRDRGYGYTF. The CDR3 DNA follows: TGTGCCAGCAGTCGCCGGGACAGAGGCTATGGCTACACCTTC.

This clone was seen a few times. The chain couples TRBV19 to TRBJ2-5; 10 bases fit TRBD2. The CDR3 runs to 15 residues. Germline loops: CDR1 LNHDA, CDR2 SQIVND (reference sequence). The V gene end was trimmed by 2 bases and the J gene end by 6 bases; junction bases not matched to a gene: 6. The CDR3 bases are TGTGCCAGTAGTATAAGCGGGGGGGCCCTGAAGACCCAGTACTTC. As protein: CASSISGGALKTQYF. The whole variable domain, filled in from reference TRBV19 and TRBJ2-5, reads DGGITQSPKYLFRKEGQNVTLSCEQNLNHDAMYWYRQDPGQGLRLIYYSQIVNDFQKGDIAEGYSVSREKKESFPLTVTSAQKNPTAFYLCASSISGGALKTQYFGPGTRLLVL.

J is TRBJ1-2 and V is TRBV9, with no clear D. The CDR3 runs to 13 residues. Germline CDR1 and CDR2: SGDLS and YYNGEE. Trimming left V 1 base short and J 0 bases short, with 4 bases between. The CDR3 DNA sequence: TGTGCCAGCAGCGTACAGTCTAACTATGGCTACACCTTC. Translation gives CASSVQSNYGYTF.

As for this clone: The junction departs from germline at one end; a sequencing error may be responsible. The rearrangement links TRBV6-5 to TRBJ2-2; 8 bases match TRBD2. Per the germline V gene, CDR1 is MNHEY and CDR2 is SVGAGI. The CDR3 runs 13 residues. The DNA for the CDR3 is TGTGGCAGCAGTTGGACTAGCTTGGGGGAGCTGTTTTTT. It encodes CGSSWTSLGELFF.

The rearrangement joins TRBV28 to TRBJ2-2; no definite D call. Trimming shortened V by 5 bases and J by 2 bases, and 6 bases separated the two germline ends. The CDR3 spans 13 residues. CDR1 and CDR2 (germline): MDHEN, SYDVKM. CDR3 coding DNA: TGTGCCAGCAGTATCACAAACACCGGGGAGCTGTTTTTT. Translation: CASSITNTGELFF.

The genes are TRBV5-4 and TRBJ1-2; 10 nucleotides agree with TRBD1. With 5 bases clipped from V and 7 bases from J, the junction kept 11 bases outside the gene matches. Germline CDR1 SGHNT, CDR2 YYREEE (reference sequence). The CDR3 has 15 amino acids. Here the CDR3 reads CASSLFDRGLLGYTF. In nucleotides, the CDR3 is TGTGCCAGCAGTCTATTCGACAGGGGGCTTCTTGGCTACACCTTC.

The chain links TRBV5-1 to TRBJ2-1, with no clear D. Germline V gene data show CDR1 as SGHRS and CDR2 as YFSETQ. The CDR3 covers 17 residues. The V gene lost 7 bases and the J gene lost 1 base, with 21 bases spanning the gap. As DNA, the CDR3 is TGCGCCAGCGGCCACTACGGCCGGGTCGATTCCTACAATGAGCAGTTCTTC. This translates into CASGHYGRVDSYNEQFF. The complete variable domain, with remaining parts taken from reference TRBV5-1 and TRBJ2-1, reads KAGVTQTPRYLIKTRGQQVTLSCSPISGHRSVSWYQQTPGQGLQFLFEYFSETQRNKGNFPGRFSGRQFSNSRSEMNVSTLELGDSALYLCASGHYGRVDSYNEQFFGPGTRLTVL.

The chain carries TRBV2 and TRBJ1-1, with TRBD1 identical over 7 bases. Germline CDR1 SNHLY, CDR2 FYNNEI. V lost 6 bases and J lost 4; bases outside the gene matches: 11. The CDR3 runs 15 residues. In DNA form, the CDR3 reads TGTGCCAGCAGCCCCCGAGGAGGGACAGCCACTGAAGCTTTCTTT. Its protein is CASSPRGGTATEAFF.

The rearrangement links TRBV6-5 to TRBJ2-7; 8 bases match TRBD1. Germline V gene sequence: CDR1 MNHEY, CDR2 SVGAGI. The V segment lost 5 bases and the J segment 2 bases; nucleotides outside the gene matches: 8. The CDR3 extends over 15 amino acids. The CDR3 spells CASSAGGSNPYEQYV. The DNA for the CDR3 is TGTGCCAGCAGTGCAGGGGGCTCCAATCCCTACGAGCAGTACGTC.

This clone was counted a few times. The chain combines TRBV10-3 with TRBJ1-1; D call uncertain. Germline CDR1 ENHRY, CDR2 SYGVKD. This CDR3 is built from 13 residues. Trimming shortened V by 6 bases and J by 0 bases, and 8 bases separated the two germline ends. The CDR3 DNA sequence: TGTGCCATCAGGACTAAGATGAACACTGAAGCTTTCTTT. Its protein is CAIRTKMNTEAFF.

This chain joins TRBV5-6 and TRBJ1-3; 7 nucleotides align to TRBD1. The CDR3 totals 14 residues. Unmatched junction bases numbered 3, after V lost 4 bases and J lost 2 bases. The germline V gene has CDR1 SGHDT and CDR2 YYEEEE. CDR3 coding DNA: TGTGCCAGCAGCCCTACAGGGGCTGGAAACACCATATATTTT. This codes for CASSPTGAGNTIYF. Full variable domain (missing parts from reference TRBV5-6 and TRBJ1-3): DAGVTQSPTHLIKTRGQQVTLRCSPKSGHDTVSWYQQALGQGPQFIFQYYEEEERQRGNFPDRFSGHQFPNYSSELNVNALLLGDSALYLCASSPTGAGNTIYFGEGSWLTVV.

This clone was counted only a few times. Distinct nucleotide sequences in the sample also encode this CDR3. The chain couples TRBV28 to TRBJ1-5, with 10 bases fitting TRBD1. The CDR3 is 14 amino acids. The J segment lost 5 bases and the V segment lost 10 bases, leaving 8 bases of the junction unmatched. Germline CDR1 reads MDHEN; CDR2 reads SYDVKM. The CDR3 DNA is TGTGCCACGCTCCGGGACAGGGGTGATCAGCCCCAGCATTTT. Translation gives CATLRDRGDQPQHF.

This clone turned up a few times. The germline gene is not matched at one end of the junction; a read error may be the cause. This rearrangement joins TRBV7-7 to TRBJ2-2; 8 positions match TRBD1. The germline V gene has CDR1 SSHAT and CDR2 FNYEAQ (reference sequence). This CDR3 spans 17 amino acids. CDR3 in amino acids: CASSLAPRGLDTGELFF. The CDR3 DNA sequence: TGTGCTAGCAGCTTAGCGCCCAGGGGGCTCGACACCGGGGAGCTGTTTTTT.